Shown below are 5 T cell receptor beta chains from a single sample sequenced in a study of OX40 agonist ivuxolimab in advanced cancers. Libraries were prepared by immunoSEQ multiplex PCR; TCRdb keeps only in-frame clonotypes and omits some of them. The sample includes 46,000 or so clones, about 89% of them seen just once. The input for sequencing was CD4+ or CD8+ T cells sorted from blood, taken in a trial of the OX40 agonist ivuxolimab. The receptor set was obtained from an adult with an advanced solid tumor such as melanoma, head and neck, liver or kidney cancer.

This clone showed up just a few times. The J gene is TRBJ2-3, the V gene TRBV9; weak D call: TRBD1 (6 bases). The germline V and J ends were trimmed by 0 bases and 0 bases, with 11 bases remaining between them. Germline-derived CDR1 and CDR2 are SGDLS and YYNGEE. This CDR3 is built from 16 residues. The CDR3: CASSVGDTTSTDTQYF. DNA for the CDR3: TGTGCCAGCAGCGTAGGGGACACAACTAGCACAGATACGCAGTATTTT.

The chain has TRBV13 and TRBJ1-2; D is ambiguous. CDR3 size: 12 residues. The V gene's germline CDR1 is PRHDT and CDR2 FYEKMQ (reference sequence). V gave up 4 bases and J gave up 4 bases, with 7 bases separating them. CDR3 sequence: CASSSLSYGYTF. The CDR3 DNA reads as TGTGCCAGCAGCTCTCTTTCCTATGGCTACACCTTC.

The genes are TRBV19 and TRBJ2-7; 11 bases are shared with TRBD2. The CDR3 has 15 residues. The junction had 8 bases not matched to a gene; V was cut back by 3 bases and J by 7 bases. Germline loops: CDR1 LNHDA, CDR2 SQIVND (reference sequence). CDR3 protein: CASSIFPSGGLEQYF. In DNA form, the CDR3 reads TGTGCCAGTAGTATCTTTCCTAGCGGGGGGCTTGAGCAGTACTTC.

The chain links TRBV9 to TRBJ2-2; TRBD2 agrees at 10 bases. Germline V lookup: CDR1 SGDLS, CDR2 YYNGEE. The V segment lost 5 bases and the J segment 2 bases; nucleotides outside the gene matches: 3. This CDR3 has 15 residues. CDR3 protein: CASSLAGVNTGELFF. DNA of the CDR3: TGTGCCAGCAGTCTAGCGGGAGTCAACACCGGGGAGCTGTTTTTT.

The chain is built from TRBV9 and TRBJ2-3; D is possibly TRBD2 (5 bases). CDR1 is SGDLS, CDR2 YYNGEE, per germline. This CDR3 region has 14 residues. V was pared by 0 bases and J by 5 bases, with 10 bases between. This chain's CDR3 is CASSVAGSEDTQYF. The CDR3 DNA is TGTGCCAGCAGCGTAGCGGGGTCAGAAGATACGCAGTATTTT.